The T cell receptor beta chain described here comes from a study of OX40 agonist ivuxolimab in advanced cancers. Study-wide context: Those enrolled were 82.7% male, with a mean age of about 60 years and ages from 23 to 79. Points from the study as a whole: What antigens the expanded peripheral T cells recognized was never established. Expanded clones belonging to CD8+ T cells outnumbered, on average, those of CD4+. There was clonal expansion of CD4+ and CD8+ blood T cells by week 6 at 0.1 to 3.0 mg/kg.

Comment on this clone: Its specificity is not known.

Assay: immunoSEQ multiplex PCR; the TCRdb copy retains only in-frame clones and omits some. The repertoire holds about 86,000 clones, with 75% to 95% as singletons. Trimming removed 5 bases from V and 5 bases from J; junction bases left unmatched: 6. The CDR3 runs to 13 residues. Germline lookup yields CDR1 SGHTA and CDR2 FQGNSA. The TCR originated in an adult with an advanced solid tumor such as melanoma, head and neck, liver or kidney cancer. This rearrangement joins TRBV7-2 to TRBJ2-7; 7 positions match TRBD1. The sample was CD4+ or CD8+ T cells sorted from blood, taken in a trial of the OX40 agonist ivuxolimab. The CDR3 is CASSTGVVNEQYF. DNA for the CDR3: TGTGCCAGCAGCACAGGGGTTGTGAACGAGCAGTACTTC.